This T cell receptor (beta chain) came from a study of CD8+ T cells in alopecia areata. Trimming cost V 8 bases and J 6 bases, with 16 bases left between them. Germline V lookup: CDR1 SGHNT, CDR2 YENEEA. This CDR3 is 13 amino acids long. The treatment here: oral pan-JAK inhibitor, 5-10 mg twice daily. As part of sample collection, lesional scalp punch biopsies and peripheral blood were taken from alopecia areata patients. The study's findings and limits: Tofacitinib yielded significantly lower scalp clonality and fewer expanded CD8+ clones among the top 100.

This clone has just one count. Its antigen is unknown. RNA, once extracted, was reverse transcribed into cDNA for use as the sequencing template. Sequenced by immunoSEQ multiplex PCR; TCRdb stores in-frame clones only, minus some. Here the sample spans under 95,000 clones, just over 70% being singletons. The receptor's source is a human donor with alopecia areata. The source material was CD8+ T cells sorted from blood, sampled between weeks 44 and 45, from a patient treated with tofacitinib. The V call is TRBV11-3, the J call TRBJ1-1; tentatively, D is TRBD1 (5 bases). The DNA of the CDR3 is TGTGCCAGCTCTCCGACAGAACGCTCTGAAGCTTTCTTT. This encodes CASSPTERSEAFF.